This TCR beta chain was recovered during a study of shared clonotypes between healthy human individuals. Overall study results and limits: Investigators collected only blood, and repertoires in tissues likely differ.

CD45RO negativity and positive selection for CCR7 defined naive CD8 cells, a population that excluded terminally differentiated effector memory CD45RA+ cells. Deletions cut 2 bases from V and 4 bases from J, with 18 bases between. Looked up from germline, CDR1 is SEHNR and CDR2 is FQNEAQ (reference sequence). The CDR3 consists of 17 residues. Some clones are missing from TCRdb's copy, which holds only in-frame ones; the method was immunoSEQ multiplex PCR. The repertoire holds some 2.1 million clones, with around 93% as singletons. With respect to this clone: What it binds is not known.

This TCR derives from a man younger than 30 in good health. Some clones in this sample may be carry-over from other donors' samples. J is TRBJ2-1 and V is TRBV7-9; D possibly uses TRBD1 or TRBD2 (5 bases each). Source material: naive CD8+ T cells from PBMCs. CDR3 loop: CASSLRSPGGGYNEQFF. CDR3 DNA: TGTGCCAGCAGCTTACGATCTCCTGGGGGTGGGTACAATGAGCAGTTCTTC.